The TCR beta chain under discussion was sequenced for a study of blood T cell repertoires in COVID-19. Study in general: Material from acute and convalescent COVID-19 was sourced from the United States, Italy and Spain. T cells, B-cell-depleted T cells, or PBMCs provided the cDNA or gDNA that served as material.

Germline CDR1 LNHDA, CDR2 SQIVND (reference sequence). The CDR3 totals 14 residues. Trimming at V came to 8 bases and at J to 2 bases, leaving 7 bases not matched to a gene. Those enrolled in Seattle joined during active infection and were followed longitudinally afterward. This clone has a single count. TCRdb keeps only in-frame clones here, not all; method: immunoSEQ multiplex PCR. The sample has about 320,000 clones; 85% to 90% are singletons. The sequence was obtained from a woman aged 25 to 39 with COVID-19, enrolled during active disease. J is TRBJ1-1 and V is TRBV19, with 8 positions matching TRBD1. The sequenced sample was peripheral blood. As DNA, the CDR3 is TGTGCCAGTCAGGACAGGGCGCGAAACACTGAAGCTTTCTTT. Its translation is CASQDRARNTEAFF.